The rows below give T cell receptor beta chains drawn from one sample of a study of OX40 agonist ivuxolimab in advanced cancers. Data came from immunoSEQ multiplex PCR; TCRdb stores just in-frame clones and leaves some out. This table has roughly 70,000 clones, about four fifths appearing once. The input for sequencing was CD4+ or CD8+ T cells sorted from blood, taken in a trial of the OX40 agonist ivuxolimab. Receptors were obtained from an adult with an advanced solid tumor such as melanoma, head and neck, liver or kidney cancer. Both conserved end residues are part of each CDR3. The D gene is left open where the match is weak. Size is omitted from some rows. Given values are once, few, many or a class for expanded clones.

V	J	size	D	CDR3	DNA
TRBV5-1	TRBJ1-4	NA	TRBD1	CASSIGYRGPNEKLFF	TGCGCCAGCAGCATAGGCTACAGGGGGCCTAATGAAAAACTGTTTTTT
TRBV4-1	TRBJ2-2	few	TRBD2	CASSQEGLAGGEELFF	TGCGCCAGCAGCCAAGAGGGACTAGCGGGAGGTGAGGAGCTGTTTTTT
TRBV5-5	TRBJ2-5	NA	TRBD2	CASSQGLADQETQYF	TGTGCCAGCAGCCAGGGACTAGCGGATCAAGAGACCCAGTACTTC
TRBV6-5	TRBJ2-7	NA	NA	CASSLSYSTVLYEQYF	TGTGCCAGCAGTTTGTCCTATTCGACAGTACTCTACGAGCAGTACTTC
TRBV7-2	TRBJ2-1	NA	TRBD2	CASGRPGTSGGYNEQFF	TGTGCCAGCGGCCGTCCAGGTACTAGCGGGGGATACAATGAGCAGTTCTTC
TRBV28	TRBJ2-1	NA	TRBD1	CASSFRGGQGYNEQFF	TGTGCCAGCAGTTTTAGAGGGGGACAGGGGTACAATGAGCAGTTCTTC
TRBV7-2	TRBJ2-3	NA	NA	CASSLAARDTQYF	TGTGCCAGCAGCTTAGCCGCCCGAGATACGCAGTATTTT
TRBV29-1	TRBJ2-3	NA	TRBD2	CSVESGREGLISISDTQYF	TGCAGCGTTGAAAGCGGGCGGGAGGGATTAATTAGCATCTCAGATACGCAGTATTTT
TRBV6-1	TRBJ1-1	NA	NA	CASTGGPGLTEAFF	TGTGCCAGCACCGGAGGGCCGGGCTTGACTGAAGCTTTCTTT
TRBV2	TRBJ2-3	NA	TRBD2	CASSELGTSDFTDTQYF	TGTGCCAGCAGTGAACTCGGGACTAGCGACTTCACAGATACGCAGTATTTT
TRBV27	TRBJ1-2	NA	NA	CASSLRQGGDYGYTF	TGTGCCAGCAGTTTAAGGCAGGGAGGGGACTATGGCTACACCTTC
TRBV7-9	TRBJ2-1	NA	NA	CASSNPTGLVPGEQFF	TGTGCCAGCAGCAACCCAACCGGCCTAGTTCCGGGTGAGCAGTTCTTC
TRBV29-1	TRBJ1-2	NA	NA	CSAGSVGGYGYTF	TGCAGCGCTGGCAGTGTGGGTGGCTATGGCTACACCTTC
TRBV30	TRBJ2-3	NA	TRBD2	CAWSGGTSGYSATQYF	TGTGCCTGGAGCGGGGGGACTAGCGGATATTCAGCTACGCAGTATTTT
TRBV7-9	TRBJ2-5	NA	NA	CASSPGSTLETQYF	TGTGCCAGCAGCCCCGGATCAACTTTGGAGACCCAGTACTTC
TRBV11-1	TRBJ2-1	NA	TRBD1	CASSLQGVSNEQFF	TGTGCCAGCAGTTTACAGGGGGTCAGCAATGAGCAGTTCTTC
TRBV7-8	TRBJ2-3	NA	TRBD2	CASSLHLAGWSTDTQYF	TGTGCCAGCAGCTTACACCTAGCGGGATGGAGCACAGATACGCAGTATTTT
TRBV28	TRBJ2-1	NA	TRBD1	CASVAQDRVFYNEQFF	TGTGCCAGCGTGGCCCAAGACAGGGTTTTTTACAATGAGCAGTTCTTC
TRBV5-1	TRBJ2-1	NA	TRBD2	CASSLGTSGGIGPNEQFF	TGCGCCAGCAGCCTGGGGACTAGCGGGGGAATTGGGCCCAATGAGCAGTTCTTC
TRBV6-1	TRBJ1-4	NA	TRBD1	CASRDLGQEGEKLFF	TGTGCCAGCAGAGACTTGGGACAGGAAGGAGAAAAACTGTTTTTT
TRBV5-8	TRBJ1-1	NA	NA	CASSSWDTEAFF	TGTGCCAGCAGTTCCTGGGACACTGAAGCTTTCTTT
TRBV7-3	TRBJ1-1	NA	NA	CASSYRWNTEAFF	TGTGCCAGCAGCTATAGATGGAACACTGAAGCTTTCTTT
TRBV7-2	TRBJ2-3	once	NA	CASSSGWGDTDTQYF	TGTGCCAGCAGCTCGGGTTGGGGGGACACAGATACGCAGTATTTT
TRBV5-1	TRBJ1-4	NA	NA	CASSLGGAGRDEKLFF	TGCGCCAGCAGCTTGGGGGGCGCGGGCAGGGATGAAAAACTGTTTTTT
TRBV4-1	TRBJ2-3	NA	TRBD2	CASSQVAGGTDTQYF	TGCGCCAGCAGCCAAGTAGCGGGAGGCACAGATACGCAGTATTTT
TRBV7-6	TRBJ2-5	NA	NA	CASSLATGRGETQYF	TGTGCCAGCAGCTTAGCCACAGGGAGGGGCGAGACCCAGTACTTC
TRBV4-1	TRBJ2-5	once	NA	CASSQDGARGETQYF	TGCGCCAGCAGCCAAGATGGGGCTCGGGGGGAGACCCAGTACTTC
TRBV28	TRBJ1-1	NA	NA	CASSGRWGGNTEAFF	TGTGCCAGCAGTGGACGATGGGGAGGGAACACTGAAGCTTTCTTT
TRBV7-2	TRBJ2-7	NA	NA	CASSLGARSYEQYF	TGTGCCAGCAGCTTGGGGGCCCGCTCATACGAGCAGTACTTC
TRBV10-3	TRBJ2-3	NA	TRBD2	CAISEVGAGGTGADTQYF	TGTGCCATCAGTGAGGTCGGAGCGGGGGGGACGGGAGCAGATACGCAGTATTTT
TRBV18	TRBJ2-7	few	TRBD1	CASSPTGGGHEQYF	TGTGCCAGCTCACCCACAGGGGGAGGCCACGAGCAGTACTTC
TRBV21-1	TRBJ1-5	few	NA	CASSKGAGTVTNQPQHF	TGTGCCAGCAGCAAAGGGGCCGGGACGGTCACCAATCAGCCCCAGCATTTT
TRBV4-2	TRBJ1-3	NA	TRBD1	CASSQGQGKENTIYF	TGTGCCAGCAGCCAAGGACAGGGGAAGGAAAACACCATATATTTT
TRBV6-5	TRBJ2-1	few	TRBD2	CASTSHEGLLNEQFF	TGTGCCAGCACCTCCCATGAGGGACTATTGAATGAGCAGTTCTTC
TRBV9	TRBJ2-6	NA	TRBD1	CASSSTGAGANVLTF	TGTGCCAGCAGCTCCACAGGGGCCGGGGCCAACGTCCTGACTTTC
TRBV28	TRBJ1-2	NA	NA	CASSLGREGSYGYTF	TGTGCCAGCAGTTTAGGCAGGGAGGGGAGCTATGGCTACACCTTC
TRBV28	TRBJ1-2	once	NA	CASSLDAGRQGQSKYGYTF	TGTGCCAGCAGTTTGGATGCCGGGAGGCAGGGCCAGTCGAAGTATGGCTACACCTTC
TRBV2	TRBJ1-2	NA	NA	CASSERGSYGYTF	TGTGCCAGCAGTGAAAGAGGTTCCTATGGCTACACCTTC
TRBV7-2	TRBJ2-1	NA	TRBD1	CASSLEGQTYNEQFF	TGTGCCAGCAGCTTAGAGGGACAGACCTACAATGAGCAGTTCTTC
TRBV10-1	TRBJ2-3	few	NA	CASSRLSSTDTQYF	TGCGCCAGCAGTAGGCTATCCAGCACAGATACGCAGTATTTT